This entry describes one T cell receptor beta chain. This clonotype was picked up one time. Its antigen specificity is not known. Base quality data are lacking; no much larger clone is found one base away. A lone read is weak support. The library was built by means of multiplex PCR. Sequencer: Illumina HiSeq 2500. TCRbeta libraries were constructed through three rounds of nested PCR with primers (Table S4) according to protocols modified from ARM-PCR. Before sequencing, PCR products of 200-500 bp were cut from the gel and purified using the QIAquick gel extraction kit. The original pipeline was this. Reads were cleaned with Trimmomatic, merged with FLASH into complete CDR3 sequences, and assigned to V(D)J germline segments with MiTCR. VDJtools was used to compute clonal diversity as the inverse Simpson's index. In-frame sequences lacking a premature stop codon were counted as productive reads. Using fastp at Q25 and MiXCR, TCRdb reprocessed the public reads and kept productive beta chains. Identical CDR3 proteins give one entry, which carries the most common genes and DNA. For this entry, the V and J calls and clone size follow TCRdb and not the study's own pipeline. This sample is represented by 98,000 or so distinct CDR3 sequences; around three quarters of them were singletons. Of the sample, around 30% is held by the ten largest clones.

The sample is drawn from a study of tumor and adjacent non-tumor tissue in lung cancer (dated by TCRdb to 2017 to 2018). Regarding the study in general: Patients with adenocarcinoma (about twelve), squamous cell carcinoma (2) and small cell lung cancer (1) were included in the cohort. A total of some 130,000,000 productive TCRbeta reads were generated by sequencing, corresponding to an average of roughly 4 million reads per sample. The roughly 15 patients were aged roughly 31 to 80 years, included 10 men and 5 women, and had TNM stage I to III disease. Approximately 31 paired specimens, one tumor and one normal lung sample per patient, were profiled by TCRbeta CDR3 sequencing. The study compared bulk TCRbeta repertoires between lung tumor tissue and matched distant non-tumor lung tissue from 15 lung cancer patients.

RNA was isolated from bulk unsorted tissue, and RNA quality was assessed with a NanoDrop ND-1000 and an Agilent 2100. The normal lung samples consisted of distant non-tumor tissue collected more than 3 cm from the tumor edge. Donors were newly diagnosed lung cancer patients admitted for thoracic surgery in China between August and November 2014, without prior chemotherapy. Patients who had received previous radiotherapy or chemotherapy, or who had another concurrent cancer, were excluded from the study. Surgical tissue pieces of about 1-2.1 cm3 were preserved in RNAlater solution and were kept at -80 degrees C until use. Overall study outcomes, separate from this receptor: Significantly higher TCR diversity (inverse Simpson) was observed in tumor tissue than in normal lung tissue (approximately 400 vs 170, P = 0.0075, Mann-Whitney U test). Peripheral blood was not sequenced, so blood TCRbeta repertoires were not examined in the lung cancer patients of the study. The top 100 clones made up a significantly larger cumulative share of the repertoire in normal lung than in tumor tissue. Only 15 or so patients were included in the cohort, and the need for larger samples and more detailed clinical data was noted by the authors. The sequencing platform is not named in the methods, and unique molecular identifiers are not mentioned. TCR diversity was significantly higher in younger patients, and higher tumor TCR diversity was associated with shorter overall and disease-free survival.

From the germline V gene (reference sequence), CDR1 is SGHAT and CDR2 is FQDESV. The CDR3, cysteine through phenylalanine, is 15 amino acids long. Here the CDR3 DNA is all that survives: 45 bases in frame from base 1. V lost 5 bases and J lost 5 bases, and the count of bases not matched to a germline gene is 7. Sequenced: distant non-tumor lung tissue. The sequence is built from TRBV11-1 and TRBJ2-1; TRBD2 agrees with 9 junctional bases. The receptor comes from a man aged 60 to 75 with small cell lung cancer. The sequenced DNA: TGTGCCAGCAGCCTAGTGCTAGCGGGAAACAATGAGCAGTTCTTC. It translates to CASSLVLAGNNEQFF.